These 12 T cell receptor beta chains originate from one sample sequenced in a study of regulatory T cells in long-lasting Graves disease. Arm-PCR of CDR3 regions with iRepertoire HTBI primers generated TCR beta libraries. TCRdb itself ran the multiplex PCR reads through MiXCR, one entry per CDR3 protein. The data hold roughly 350,000 distinct CDR3 sequences, with 16% observed a single time. Time point described: newly diagnosed GD, antithyroid drugs for less than 3 months. PBMC RNA was the source of the TCR library. These data were likewise used in another study, on T cells in Graves' hyperthyroidism and ophthalmopathy.

The material sequenced was peripheral blood mononuclear cells (PBMCs), taken at new diagnosis, from a patient treated with antithyroid drugs. The receptor set was obtained from a middle-aged man with Graves disease.

This clonotype was detected many times. The chain is built from TRBV29-1 and TRBJ2-3; 7 bases agree with TRBD1. The CDR3 consists of 13 residues. Per the germline V gene, CDR1 is SQVTM and CDR2 is ANQGSEA. Germline trimming cut 3 bases from V and 4 bases from J; bases unmatched to any gene: 4. CDR3 region: CSVEFQGADTQYF. CDR3 DNA: TGCAGCGTTGAGTTCCAGGGGGCAGATACGCAGTATTTT.

The sample holds many counts of this clonotype. The chain couples TRBV28 to TRBJ2-1, with TRBD2 identical over 11 bases. The length of the CDR3 is 15 residues. Germline CDR1 and CDR2: MDHEN and SYDVKM. V lost 9 bases, J lost 5 bases, and 9 bases stayed unmatched. The CDR3 nucleotides are TGTGCCAGTCAAAAGGGGACTAGCGGTCACAATGAGCAGTTCTTC. Protein sequence: CASQKGTSGHNEQFF.

Details on this clonotype: This sequence may be a read error, since a much larger clone differs from it by one base. The chain has TRBV2 and TRBJ2-3; either TRBD1 or TRBD2 may fit D (7 bases each). Germline V lookup: CDR1 SNHLY, CDR2 FYNNEI. CDR3 length: 16 residues. The CDR3 DNA is TGTGCCAGCAGTAGCCAGGGGGGGGGCAGCACAGATACGCAGTGTTTT. This codes for CASSSQGGGSTDTQCF.

This clonotype appeared many times. V usage is TRBV18 and J usage is TRBJ1-1, with D tentatively TRBD1 (5 bases). The CDR3 sequence is 14 residues long. V was cut by 5 bases and J by 6 bases, with 16 bases left in between. CDR1 KGHSH and CDR2 LQKENI come from the germline V gene. This CDR3 is CASSLNRNSAEAFF. The CDR3 coding sequence is TGTGCCAGCTCATTGAACAGGAACAGCGCTGAAGCTTTCTTT.

This clonotype was seen many times. V is TRBV5-1 and J is TRBJ2-2, with D perhaps assigned TRBD1 or TRBD2 (5 bases each). Germline V CDR1 and CDR2: SGHRS, YFSETQ. The CDR3 runs to 16 residues. The V gene lost 2 bases and the J gene lost 0 bases, with 11 bases spanning the gap. CDR3 protein: CASSLGTVTNTGELFF. DNA for the CDR3: TGCGCCAGCAGCTTAGGGACCGTTACGAACACCGGGGAGCTGTTTTTT.

In its sample, this clonotype was seen many times. The genes are TRBV6-2 or TRBV6-3 and TRBJ2-1; 10 bases map to TRBD2. Germline V gene lookup returns CDR1 MNHEY and CDR2 SVGEGT. This CDR3 contains 16 residues. With 2 bases clipped from V and 8 bases from J, the junction kept 9 bases outside the gene matches. CDR3 loop: CASSYLAAGGRDEQFF. CDR3 bases: TGTGCCAGCAGTTACCTTGCAGCGGGGGGGCGCGATGAGCAGTTCTTC.

This clonotype was counted many times. The CDR3 protein is CASSEARTGSQPQHF. The CDR3 bases are TGTGCCAGCAGTGAAGCAAGGACAGGGAGTCAGCCCCAGCATTTT. This chain links TRBV6-2 or TRBV6-3 with TRBJ1-5; 8 nucleotides line up with TRBD1. The CDR3 is made up of 15 amino acids. V gave up 5 bases and J gave up 6 bases; unmatched junction bases: 9. The germline V gene encodes CDR1 MNHEY and CDR2 SVGEGT.

The gene calls are TRBV20-1 and TRBJ2-1; the match to TRBD2 covers 7 bases. V shed 4 bases and J 5 bases; nucleotides not matched to a gene: 8. This CDR3 is built from 14 residues. In germline, CDR1 is DFQATT, CDR2 SNEGSKA (reference sequence). Written as DNA, the CDR3 is TGCAGTGCTACCCTAGCGGAACGAGACAATGAGCAGTTCTTC. Protein product: CSATLAERDNEQFF.

This clonotype was recorded at least ten times. V and J are TRBV30 and TRBJ2-1; 11 bases fit TRBD1. Per the germline V gene, CDR1 is GTSNPN and CDR2 is SVGIG (reference sequence). V dropped 2 bases and J dropped 6; count of bases not matched to a gene: 9. The CDR3 sequence is 16 residues long. CDR3 residues: CAWSPVQGTGGNEQFF. For the CDR3, the DNA is TGTGCCTGGAGTCCTGTCCAAGGGACAGGGGGCAATGAGCAGTTCTTC. The full variable domain, rest sourced from reference TRBV30 and TRBJ2-1, is SQTIHQWPATLVQPVGSPLSLECTVEGTSNPNLYWYRQAAGRGLQLLFYSVGIGQISSEVPQNLSASRPQDRQFILSSKKLLLSDSGFYLCAWSPVQGTGGNEQFFGPGTRLTVL.

This rearrangement joins TRBV2 to TRBJ2-1; D not certain. Germline V CDR1 and CDR2: SNHLY, FYNNEI. Trimming cost V 9 bases and J 0 bases, with 9 bases left between them. CDR3 length: 13 amino acids. The CDR3 sequence is CARKVSSYNEQFF. CDR3 sequence (DNA): TGTGCCAGAAAGGTTTCCTCCTACAATGAGCAGTTCTTC.

The genes are TRBV7-2 and TRBJ1-2, with a tentative D call TRBD1 (6 bases). The germline V and J ends were trimmed by 3 bases and 4 bases, with 12 bases remaining between them. Germline V lookup: CDR1 SGHTA, CDR2 FQGNSA. The CDR3 spans 14 residues. The CDR3 protein is CASSLDSLSYGYTF. The CDR3 DNA sequence: TGTGCCAGCAGCTTGGACAGCTTGTCCTATGGCTACACCTTC.

This clonotype was seen ten or more times. The chain recombines TRBV27 with TRBJ2-1, with TRBD1 identical over 8 bases. Germline lookup yields CDR1 MNHEY and CDR2 SMNVEV (reference sequence). The J segment lost 6 bases and the V segment lost 3 bases, leaving 7 bases of the junction unmatched. There are 15 residues in the CDR3. In nucleotides, the CDR3 is TGTGCCAGCAGTTTTTTGACAGGGGTATTCAATGAGCAGTTCTTC. Protein product: CASSFLTGVFNEQFF.